The 30 T cell receptor beta chains in this list originate from one sample, sequenced in a study of control samples from healthy donors and cancer patients. Some clones are missing from TCRdb's copy, which holds only in-frame ones; the method was immunoSEQ multiplex PCR. The data hold 150,000 to 180,000 clones, with about 94% observed a single time. The sample was blood. The receptors here all came from a middle-aged man in good health.

The J gene is TRBJ1-1, the V gene TRBV7-9; D gene ambiguous. The CDR3 is 15 amino acids. V lost 5 bases and J lost 0, with 13 bases in between. CDR1 and CDR2 from the germline V gene are SEHNR and FQNEAQ (reference sequence). The CDR3 nucleotides read TGTGCCAGCAGCCCCCTGATAGGTTTGAACACTGAAGCTTTCTTT. Residues: CASSPLIGLNTEAFF.

This rearrangement joins TRBV24-1 to TRBJ2-3; 9 bases line up with TRBD1. Germline lookup yields CDR1 KGHDR and CDR2 SFDVKD. The CDR3 consists of 14 residues. J was trimmed by 9 bases and V by 4 bases; bases with no gene match: 7. CDR3 residues: CATSEIGTGRTQYF. The CDR3 DNA reads as TGTGCCACCAGTGAGATAGGGACAGGGAGAACGCAGTATTTT.

This clone has just a few counts. The V call is TRBV2, the J call TRBJ2-1, with TRBD2 identical over 7 bases. From germline, CDR1 is SNHLY and CDR2 FYNNEI. Trimming took 1 base from V and 10 from J; bases not matched to a gene: 4. The CDR3 has 13 amino acids. CDR3 in amino acids: CASSEGGRGEQFF. Written as DNA, the CDR3 is TGTGCCAGCAGTGAAGGGGGGAGGGGCGAGCAGTTCTTC. Drawing the rest from reference TRBV2 and TRBJ2-1, the complete variable domain is EPEVTQTPSHQVTQMGQEVILRCVPISNHLYFYWYRQILGQKVEFLVSFYNNEISEKSEIFDDQFSVERPDGSNFTLKIRSTKLEDSAMYFCASSEGGRGEQFFGPGTRLTVL.

The CDR3 region is CASSKPRKTGSNQPQHF. CDR3 in DNA: TGTGCCAGCAGCAAACCCCGTAAGACAGGGAGCAATCAGCCCCAGCATTTT. The genes are TRBV6-2 or TRBV6-3 and TRBJ1-5; TRBD1 aligns across 7 bases. V dropped 6 bases and J dropped 1; count of bases not matched to a gene: 12. CDR1 is MNHEY and CDR2 is SVGEGT in the germline V gene. The CDR3 has 17 amino acids.

The chain has TRBV19 and TRBJ1-4; D is perhaps TRBD1 (5 bases). CDR1 is LNHDA, CDR2 SQIVND, per germline (reference sequence). V was trimmed by 7 bases and J by 6 bases, leaving 15 bases between them. CDR3 length: 14 residues. The CDR3 sequence: CASTRGRRDEKLFF. For the CDR3, the DNA is TGTGCCAGTACCCGGGGGAGACGGGATGAAAAACTGTTTTTT.

The V gene is TRBV14, the J gene TRBJ2-5; a possible D gene is TRBD2 (6 bases). Trimming stripped 3 bases from V and 5 bases from J, with 16 bases between. The CDR3 is 15 amino acids. CDR1 is SGHDN and CDR2 is FVKESK in the germline V gene. The CDR3 region is CASSQWGGGRETQYF. The CDR3 DNA is TGTGCCAGCAGCCAGTGGGGAGGAGGACGGGAGACCCAGTACTTC.

This chain connects TRBV10-3 to TRBJ2-7, with 7 bases fitting TRBD1. From germline, CDR1 is ENHRY and CDR2 SYGVKD. Trimming took 3 bases from V and 6 from J; bases not matched to a gene: 8. The CDR3 extends over 14 amino acids. The CDR3 nucleotides are TGTGCCATCAGTGAAGACAGGGTGATGGTCGAGCAGTACTTC. Protein sequence: CAISEDRVMVEQYF.

CDR3 coding DNA: TGTGCCAGCAGGCAGTTCTGGGGGCATGGCTACACCTTC. This encodes CASRQFWGHGYTF. This chain joins TRBV28 and TRBJ1-2; TRBD1 is a possible D gene (6 bases). V was trimmed by 6 bases and J by 6 bases, leaving 14 bases between them. The CDR3 has 13 amino acids. Per the germline V gene, CDR1 is MDHEN and CDR2 is SYDVKM.

J is TRBJ1-6 and V is TRBV30; D is ambiguous. Germline lookup yields CDR1 GTSNPN and CDR2 SVGIG (reference sequence). The CDR3 has 18 residues. V was trimmed by 0 bases and J by 2 bases, leaving 17 bases between them. CDR3 DNA sequence: TGTGCCTGGAGTGTAGGCAGAACCTCACCACCCTATAATTCACCCCTCCACTTT. Protein product: CAWSVGRTSPPYNSPLHF.

V and J are TRBV19 and TRBJ1-2; D is ambiguous. The CDR3 covers 15 residues. Between the trimmed V and J ends, which lost 4 bases and 0 bases, there was a span of 12 bases. Germline V lookup: CDR1 LNHDA, CDR2 SQIVND (reference sequence). CDR3 residues: CASSSSRSPNYGYTF. DNA of the CDR3: TGTGCCAGTAGTAGCAGCCGATCCCCTAACTATGGCTACACCTTC.

This clone was seen a single time. The chain employs TRBV19 and TRBJ1-6, with 10 bases matching TRBD1. Losses at the gene ends were 8 bases for V and 8 bases for J; bases not matched to a gene: 3. The length of the CDR3 is 13 residues. Germline loops: CDR1 LNHDA, CDR2 SQIVND (reference sequence). Written as DNA, the CDR3 is TGTGCCAGTGGGGACAGGGGTTATTCACCCCTCCACTTT. Its protein product is CASGDRGYSPLHF.

The rearrangement uses TRBV2 and TRBJ1-5, with D tentatively TRBD1 (5 bases). CDR3 size: 15 residues. Germline CDR1 reads SNHLY; CDR2 reads FYNNEI. Trimming took 6 bases from V and 0 from J, leaving 12 bases between them. CDR3 protein: CASSQGLNSNQPQHF. In DNA form, the CDR3 reads TGTGCCAGCAGCCAGGGATTAAATAGCAATCAGCCCCAGCATTTT.

The rearrangement uses TRBV6-5 and TRBJ1-3, with D possibly matching TRBD1 (5 bases). CDR1 is MNHEY and CDR2 is SVGAGI in the germline V gene. The CDR3 runs 14 residues. V was shortened by 10 bases and J by 0 bases, with 13 bases between the two germline ends. CDR3 bases: TGTGCCACTACCGGGGGTTACTCTGGAAACACCATATATTTT. Protein product: CATTGGYSGNTIYF.

The V gene is TRBV6-6, the J gene TRBJ1-5; TRBD1 matches 7 bases. Germline V CDR1 and CDR2: MNHNY, SVGAGI (reference sequence). The CDR3 sequence is 15 residues long. V trimming: 2 bases; J trimming: 6 bases; junction bases outside the gene matches: 7. This CDR3 reads CASSYGTEFAQPQHF. CDR3 in DNA: TGTGCCAGCAGTTACGGGACAGAATTCGCTCAGCCCCAGCATTTT.

For this clone: Additional DNA sequences in this sample encode the identical CDR3. In nucleotides, the CDR3 is TGTGCCAGCAGCCCCCGAGGAGACAGAGACTACGAGCAGTACTTC. Encoded protein: CASSPRGDRDYEQYF. This chain uses TRBV7-9 with TRBJ2-7; D may be TRBD1 (5 bases). Germline assignment: CDR1 SEHNR and CDR2 FQNEAQ (reference sequence). Trimming took 5 bases from V and 3 from J, leaving 17 bases between them. The CDR3 has 15 residues.

This chain connects TRBV24-1 to TRBJ2-1; a possible D gene is TRBD1 (6 bases). Trimming pared 1 base from V and 9 bases from J, leaving 15 bases between. Germline CDR1 and CDR2: KGHDR and SFDVKD. This CDR3 comprises 15 residues. Written as DNA, the CDR3 is TGTGCCACCAGTGATTTCGGGTCAGGGGCAGGTGAGCAGTTCTTC. Its protein product is CATSDFGSGAGEQFF.

The chain has TRBV5-1 and TRBJ1-1; no reliable D call. This CDR3 region has 15 residues. Germline V gene sequence: CDR1 SGHRS, CDR2 YFSETQ. V was shortened by 3 bases and J by 0 bases, with 12 bases between the two germline ends. The DNA for the CDR3 is TGCGCCAGCAGCTCGATAGACCCCATGAACACTGAAGCTTTCTTT. This sequence encodes CASSSIDPMNTEAFF. The full variable domain, its missing parts supplied by reference TRBV5-1 and TRBJ1-1, is KAGVTQTPRYLIKTRGQQVTLSCSPISGHRSVSWYQQTPGQGLQFLFEYFSETQRNKGNFPGRFSGRQFSNSRSEMNVSTLELGDSALYLCASSSIDPMNTEAFFGQGTRLTVV.

J is TRBJ2-7 and V is TRBV6-2 or TRBV6-3, with D possibly TRBD1 on 5 matching bases. CDR3 length equals 15 residues. V shed 5 bases and J shed 1 base, with 15 bases lying between them. Germline V gene sequence: CDR1 MNHEY, CDR2 SVGEGT. The CDR3 reads CASSTTAPRSYEQYF. For the CDR3, the DNA is TGTGCCAGCAGTACGACAGCACCCCGTTCCTACGAGCAGTACTTC.

The CDR3 sequence: CSATGWAYGYTF. For the CDR3, the DNA is TGCAGCGCGACGGGGTGGGCCTATGGCTACACCTTC. This sequence joins TRBV29-1 and TRBJ1-2; no definite D call. The ends were cut back, 7 bases at V and 4 bases at J, with 13 bases in the middle. CDR1 is SQVTM, CDR2 ANQGSEA, per germline. The CDR3 is 12 residues long.

This rearrangement joins TRBV7-2 to TRBJ2-1, with D possibly matching TRBD2 (7 bases). Per the germline V gene, CDR1 is SGHTA and CDR2 is FQGNSA. Trimming pared 1 base from V and 0 bases from J, leaving 13 bases between. The CDR3 loop spans 17 amino acids. CDR3: CASSLVGGGGSYNEQFF. CDR3 DNA: TGTGCCAGCAGCTTAGTAGGCGGGGGCGGCTCCTACAATGAGCAGTTCTTC. The whole variable domain, filled in from reference TRBV7-2 and TRBJ2-1, reads GAGVSQSPSNKVTEKGKDVELRCDPISGHTALYWYRQSLGQGLEFLIYFQGNSAPDKSGLPSDRFSAERTGGSVSTLTIQRTQQEDSAVYLCASSLVGGGGSYNEQFFGPGTRLTVL.

The genes are TRBV19 and TRBJ1-2; D is possibly TRBD1 (6 bases). Looked up from germline, CDR1 is LNHDA and CDR2 is SQIVND (reference sequence). This CDR3 spans 13 amino acids. V lost 4 bases and J lost 7, with 13 bases in between. The chain's CDR3 is CASSNQGNSGYTF. For the CDR3, the DNA is TGTGCCAGTAGTAACCAGGGGAATAGTGGCTACACCTTC.

The genes are TRBV5-1 and TRBJ2-7, with D possibly called TRBD1 or TRBD2 (5 bases each). Trimming stripped 4 bases from V and 3 bases from J, with 5 bases between. This CDR3 is built from 11 residues. Germline CDR1 is SGHRS and CDR2 is YFSETQ. The CDR3 here is CASSGGYEQYF. The CDR3, as DNA: TGCGCCAGCAGCGGGGGCTACGAGCAGTACTTC.

The chain carries TRBV3-1 (or the pseudogene TRBV3-2) and TRBJ1-5; 7 positions match TRBD1. Losses at the gene ends were 1 base for V and 3 bases for J; bases not matched to a gene: 3. The germline gives CDR1 LGHDT, CDR2 YNNKEL (reference sequence). CDR3 length: 15 residues. The CDR3 region is CASSQGTGHNQPQHF. CDR3 DNA: TGTGCCAGCAGCCAAGGGACAGGACACAATCAGCCCCAGCATTTT.

The genes are TRBV2 and TRBJ1-5; D perhaps matches TRBD1 (5 bases). CDR1 and CDR2 from the germline V gene are SNHLY and FYNNEI. The CDR3 sequence is 14 residues long. V lost 7 bases to trimming and J lost 1 base, with 11 bases between them. The DNA for the CDR3 is TGTGCCAGCAACGGGGGACCGAGCAATCAGCCCCAGCATTTT. Protein: CASNGGPSNQPQHF. The variable domain in full, completed from reference TRBV2 and TRBJ1-5, reads EPEVTQTPSHQVTQMGQEVILRCVPISNHLYFYWYRQILGQKVEFLVSFYNNEISEKSEIFDDQFSVERPDGSNFTLKIRSTKLEDSAMYFCASNGGPSNQPQHFGDGTRLSIL.

The chain employs TRBV9 and TRBJ1-6; 7 bases align to TRBD1. The CDR3 extends over 15 amino acids. Germline lookup yields CDR1 SGDLS and CDR2 YYNGEE. V lost 4 bases to trimming and J lost 4 bases; unmatched junction nucleotides: 5. This CDR3 reads CASSPSDRYNSPLHF. For the CDR3, the DNA is TGTGCCAGCAGCCCATCGGACAGGTATAATTCACCCCTCCACTTT.

The chain recombines TRBV4-1 with TRBJ1-6; maybe TRBD1 (5 bases). The germline CDR1 and CDR2 sequences are MGHRA and YSYEKL. CDR3 length: 15 amino acids. Trimming pared 6 bases from V and 5 bases from J, leaving 14 bases between. CDR3 residues: CASRPTQGDNSPLHF. For the CDR3, the DNA is TGCGCCAGCAGGCCGACCCAGGGAGATAATTCACCCCTCCACTTT.

This chain links TRBV7-2 with TRBJ2-1, with D tentatively TRBD2 (5 bases). Germline V gene data show CDR1 as SGHTA and CDR2 as FQGNSA. There are 13 residues in the CDR3. V was trimmed by 5 bases and J by 4 bases, leaving 9 bases between them. CDR3 region: CASSDYLYNEQFF. The DNA for the CDR3 is TGTGCCAGCAGCGACTATCTGTACAATGAGCAGTTCTTC.

The rearrangement links TRBV2 to TRBJ1-3, with D hard to call. V was trimmed by 7 bases and J by 0 bases, leaving 10 bases between them. The CDR3 sequence is 14 residues long. Germline lookup yields CDR1 SNHLY and CDR2 FYNNEI. The CDR3 region is CASNAGDSGNTIYF. In DNA, the CDR3 is TGTGCCAGCAACGCAGGAGACTCTGGAAACACCATATATTTT.

The chain combines TRBV6-5 with TRBJ2-7, with D perhaps given as TRBD1 or TRBD2 (6 bases each). The germline V gene has CDR1 MNHEY and CDR2 SVGAGI. The CDR3 covers 16 residues. The V end was cut by 0 bases, the J end by 7 bases, with 19 bases between. CDR3 bases: TGTGCCAGCAGTTACTCGGGGGGCCTTCATTTTGATGAGCAGTACTTC. It translates to CASSYSGGLHFDEQYF.

V is TRBV7-8 and J is TRBJ2-1; D not resolved. CDR3 length equals 12 residues. Germline V gives CDR1 SGHVS, CDR2 FQNEAQ. V lost 0 bases and J lost 15, with 12 bases in between. DNA of the CDR3: TGTGCCAGCAGCTTAGCGATACCCCTATTGTTCTTC. It yields the protein CASSLAIPLLFF.